This TCR beta chain was profiled in a study of human CD4 T cells and Enterobacteriaceae. Proliferating activated T cells were sorted by FACS as CFSE-low CD25+ ICOS+ after 6-7 days. Memory CD4+ T cells were CFSE-labeled and cultured 2:1 with antigen-pulsed autologous monocytes. All CD4+ cells other than CD45RA+CCR7+CD95- naive cells were sorted as memory, over 95% pure. The CDR3 has 11 amino acids. CDR1 and CDR2 (germline): LGHNT, FRNRAP. V lost 8 bases and J lost 2, with 5 bases in between. Measured with immunoSEQ multiplex PCR; TCRdb has only the in-frame clones, and not every one. Of nearly 850 clones listed, roughly 49% are singletons.

The chain links TRBV12-5 to TRBJ2-3, with D uncertain. The specimen was bacteria-reactive CD4+ T cells grown in culture. Noted subset: CFSE-low proliferating memory CD4 T cells sorted after in vitro stimulation with a heat-inactivated bacterium or M. tuberculosis lysate. This sequence originates from a human donor in good health. This CDR3 reads CASSSTDTQYF. The CDR3 coding sequence is TGTGCTAGTTCTTCCACAGATACGCAGTATTTT.